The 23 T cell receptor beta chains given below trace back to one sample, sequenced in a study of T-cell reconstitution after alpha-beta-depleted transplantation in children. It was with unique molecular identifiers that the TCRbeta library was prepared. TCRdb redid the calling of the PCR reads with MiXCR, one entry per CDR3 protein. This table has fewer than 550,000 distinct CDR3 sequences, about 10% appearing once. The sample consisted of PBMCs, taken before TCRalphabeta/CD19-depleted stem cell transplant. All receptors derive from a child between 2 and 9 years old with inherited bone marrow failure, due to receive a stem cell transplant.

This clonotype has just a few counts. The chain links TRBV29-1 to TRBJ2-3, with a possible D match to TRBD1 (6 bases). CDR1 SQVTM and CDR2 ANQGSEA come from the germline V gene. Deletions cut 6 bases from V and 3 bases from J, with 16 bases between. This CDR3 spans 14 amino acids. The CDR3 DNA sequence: TGCAGCGTCCAACAGGGATTTTTGACAGATACGCAGTATTTT. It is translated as CSVQQGFLTDTQYF.

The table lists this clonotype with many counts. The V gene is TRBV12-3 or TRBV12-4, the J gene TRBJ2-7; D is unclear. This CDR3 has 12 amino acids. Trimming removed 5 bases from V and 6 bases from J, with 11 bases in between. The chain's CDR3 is CASSPTALEQYF. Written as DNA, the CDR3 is TGTGCCAGCAGTCCGACCGCGCTCGAGCAGTACTTC.

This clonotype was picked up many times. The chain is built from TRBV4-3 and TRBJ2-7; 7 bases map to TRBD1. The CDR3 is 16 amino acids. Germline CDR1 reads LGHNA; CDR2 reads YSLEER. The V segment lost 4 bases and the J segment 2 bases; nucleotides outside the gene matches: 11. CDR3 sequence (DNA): TGCGCCAGCAGCCGGACCGTCGGGACAGCCACCTACGAGCAGTACTTC. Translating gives CASSRTVGTATYEQYF.

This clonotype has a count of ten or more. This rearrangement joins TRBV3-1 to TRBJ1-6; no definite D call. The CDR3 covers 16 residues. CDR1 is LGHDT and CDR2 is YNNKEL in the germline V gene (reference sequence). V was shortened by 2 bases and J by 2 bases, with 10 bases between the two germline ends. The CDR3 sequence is CASSQTSGAYNSPLHF. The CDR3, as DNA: TGTGCCAGCAGCCAAACGTCAGGAGCCTATAATTCACCCCTCCACTTT.

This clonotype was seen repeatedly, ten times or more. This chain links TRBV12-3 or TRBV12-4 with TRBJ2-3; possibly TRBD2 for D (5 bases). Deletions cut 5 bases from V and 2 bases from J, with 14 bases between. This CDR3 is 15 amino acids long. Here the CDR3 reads CASSGKGVNTDTQYF. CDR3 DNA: TGTGCCAGCAGTGGAAAGGGAGTTAACACAGATACGCAGTATTTT.

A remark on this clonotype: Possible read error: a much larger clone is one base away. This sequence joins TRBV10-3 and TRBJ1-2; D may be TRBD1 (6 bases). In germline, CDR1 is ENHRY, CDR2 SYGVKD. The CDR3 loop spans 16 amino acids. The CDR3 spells CSISEQGTSGADGYTF. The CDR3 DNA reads TGTTCCATCAGTGAACAGGGAACATCCGGGGCGGATGGCTACACCTTC.

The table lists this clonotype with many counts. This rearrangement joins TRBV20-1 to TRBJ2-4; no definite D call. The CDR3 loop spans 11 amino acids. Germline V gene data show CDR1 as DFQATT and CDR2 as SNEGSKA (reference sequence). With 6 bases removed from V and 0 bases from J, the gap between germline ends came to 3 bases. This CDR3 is CSASAKNIQYF. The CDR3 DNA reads TGCAGTGCGTCAGCCAAAAACATTCAGTACTTC.

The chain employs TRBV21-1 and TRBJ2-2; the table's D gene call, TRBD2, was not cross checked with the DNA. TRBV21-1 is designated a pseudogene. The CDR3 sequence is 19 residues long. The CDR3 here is CASSKSVRLAGMNTGELFF. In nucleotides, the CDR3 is TGTGCCAGCAGCAAATCTGTTAGACTAGCGGGGATGAACACCGGGGAGCTGTTTTTT.

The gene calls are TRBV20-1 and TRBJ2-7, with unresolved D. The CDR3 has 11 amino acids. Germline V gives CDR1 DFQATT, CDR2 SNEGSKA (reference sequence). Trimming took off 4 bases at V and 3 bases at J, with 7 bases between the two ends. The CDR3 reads CSATAIYEQYF. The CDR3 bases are TGCAGTGCTACGGCGATCTACGAGCAGTACTTC.

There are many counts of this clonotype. The CDR3 nucleotides are TGTGCCAGCAGCGTCGGCACGTCCTACGAGCAGTACTTC. Translated: CASSVGTSYEQYF. The V call is TRBV9, the J call TRBJ2-7, with no clear D. The germline CDR1 and CDR2 sequences are SGDLS and YYNGEE. V lost 2 bases and J 1 base, leaving 7 bases between the germline ends. This CDR3 contains 13 residues. Complete variable domain (other parts from reference TRBV9 and TRBJ2-7): DSGVTQTPKHLITATGQRVTLRCSPRSGDLSVYWYQQSLDQGLQFLIQYYNGEERAKGNILERFSAQQFPDLHSELNLSSLELGDSALYFCASSVGTSYEQYFGPGTRLTVT.

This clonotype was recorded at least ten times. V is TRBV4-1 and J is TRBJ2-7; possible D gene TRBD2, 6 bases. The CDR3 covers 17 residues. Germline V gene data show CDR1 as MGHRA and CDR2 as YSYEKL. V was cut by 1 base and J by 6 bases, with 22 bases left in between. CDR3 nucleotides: TGCGCCAGCAGCCAAGGGCGCTCCGGGACCGGGGAGGTCGAGCAGTACTTC. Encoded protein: CASSQGRSGTGEVEQYF.

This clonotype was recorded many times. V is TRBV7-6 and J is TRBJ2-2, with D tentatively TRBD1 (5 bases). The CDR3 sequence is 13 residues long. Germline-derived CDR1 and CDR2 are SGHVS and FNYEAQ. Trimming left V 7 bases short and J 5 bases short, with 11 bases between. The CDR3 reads CASTQATTGELFF. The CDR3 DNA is TGTGCCAGCACACAGGCTACAACCGGGGAGCTGTTTTTT.

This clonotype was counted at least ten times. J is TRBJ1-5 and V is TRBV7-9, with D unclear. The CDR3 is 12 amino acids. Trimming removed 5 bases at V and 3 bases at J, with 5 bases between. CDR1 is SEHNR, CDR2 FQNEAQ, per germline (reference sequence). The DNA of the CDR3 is TGTGCCAGCAGCCGGGACAATCAGCCCCAGCATTTT. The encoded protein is CASSRDNQPQHF.

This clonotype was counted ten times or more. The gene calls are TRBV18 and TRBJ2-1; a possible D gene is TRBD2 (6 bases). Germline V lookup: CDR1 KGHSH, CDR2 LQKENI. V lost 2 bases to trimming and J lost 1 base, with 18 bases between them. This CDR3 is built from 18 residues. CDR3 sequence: CASSPFTTSPSSYNEQFF. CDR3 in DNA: TGTGCCAGCTCACCATTCACCACTAGCCCATCATCCTACAATGAGCAGTTCTTC.

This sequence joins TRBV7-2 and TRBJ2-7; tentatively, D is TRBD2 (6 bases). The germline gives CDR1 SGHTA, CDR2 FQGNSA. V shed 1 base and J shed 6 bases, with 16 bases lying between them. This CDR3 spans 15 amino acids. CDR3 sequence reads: CASSLVAGGMGEQYF. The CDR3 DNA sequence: TGTGCCAGCAGCTTAGTGGCAGGAGGGATGGGCGAGCAGTACTTC.

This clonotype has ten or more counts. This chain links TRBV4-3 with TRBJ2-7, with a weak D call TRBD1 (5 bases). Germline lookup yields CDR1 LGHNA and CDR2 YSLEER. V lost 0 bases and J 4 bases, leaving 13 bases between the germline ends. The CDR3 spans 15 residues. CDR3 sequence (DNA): TGCGCCAGCAGCCAAGATCGGTCAGGGATATACGAGCAGTACTTC. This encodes CASSQDRSGIYEQYF.

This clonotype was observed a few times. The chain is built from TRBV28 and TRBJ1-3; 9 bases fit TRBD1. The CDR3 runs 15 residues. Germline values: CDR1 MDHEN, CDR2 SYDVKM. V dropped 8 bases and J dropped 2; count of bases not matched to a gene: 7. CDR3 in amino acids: CASDDRGAAGNTIYF. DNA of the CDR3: TGTGCCAGCGACGACAGGGGGGCGGCTGGAAACACCATATATTTT.

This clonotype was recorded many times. CDR3 in amino acids: CASGQGPIDGYTF. CDR3 sequence (DNA): TGTGCCAGCGGTCAGGGGCCCATTGACGGCTACACCTTC. V gene TRBV9 combines with J gene TRBJ1-2; tentatively, D is TRBD1 (6 bases). Germline CDR1 SGDLS, CDR2 YYNGEE. V was clipped by 7 bases and J by 8 bases, with 18 bases between them. The CDR3 totals 13 residues.

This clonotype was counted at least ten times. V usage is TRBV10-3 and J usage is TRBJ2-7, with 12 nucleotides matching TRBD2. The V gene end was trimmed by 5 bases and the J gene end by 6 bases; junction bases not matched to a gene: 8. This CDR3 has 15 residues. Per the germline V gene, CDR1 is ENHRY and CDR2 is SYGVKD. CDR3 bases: TGTGCCATCAGTTTGACCGGGACTAGCGGGTCCGAGCAGTACTTC. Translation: CAISLTGTSGSEQYF.

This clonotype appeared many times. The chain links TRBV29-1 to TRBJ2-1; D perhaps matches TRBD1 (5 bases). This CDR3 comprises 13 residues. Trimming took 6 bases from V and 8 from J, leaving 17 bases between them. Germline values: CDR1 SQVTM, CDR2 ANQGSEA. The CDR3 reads CSVDDQGRDEQFF. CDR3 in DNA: TGCAGCGTCGATGACCAGGGCCGGGATGAGCAGTTCTTC.

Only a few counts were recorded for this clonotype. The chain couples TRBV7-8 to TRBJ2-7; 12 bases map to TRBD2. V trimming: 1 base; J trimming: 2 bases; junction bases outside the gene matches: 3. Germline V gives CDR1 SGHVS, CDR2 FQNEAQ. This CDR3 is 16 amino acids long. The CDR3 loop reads CASSLVGLAGTYEQYF. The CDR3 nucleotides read TGTGCCAGCAGCTTAGTTGGACTAGCGGGAACCTACGAGCAGTACTTC.

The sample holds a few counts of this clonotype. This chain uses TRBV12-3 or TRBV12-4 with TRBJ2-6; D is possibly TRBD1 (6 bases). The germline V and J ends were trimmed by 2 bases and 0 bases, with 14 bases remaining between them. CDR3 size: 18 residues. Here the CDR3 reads CASSLSLGQSSGANVLTF. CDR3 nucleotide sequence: TGTGCCAGCAGTTTATCACTTGGACAGAGCTCTGGGGCCAACGTCCTGACTTTC.

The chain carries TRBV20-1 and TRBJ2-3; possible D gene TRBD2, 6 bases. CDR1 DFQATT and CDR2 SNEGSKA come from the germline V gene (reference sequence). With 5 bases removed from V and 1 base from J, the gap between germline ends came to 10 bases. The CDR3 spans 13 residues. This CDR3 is CSAPPSGTDTQYF. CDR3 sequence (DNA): TGCAGTGCTCCCCCTAGCGGCACAGATACGCAGTATTTT.